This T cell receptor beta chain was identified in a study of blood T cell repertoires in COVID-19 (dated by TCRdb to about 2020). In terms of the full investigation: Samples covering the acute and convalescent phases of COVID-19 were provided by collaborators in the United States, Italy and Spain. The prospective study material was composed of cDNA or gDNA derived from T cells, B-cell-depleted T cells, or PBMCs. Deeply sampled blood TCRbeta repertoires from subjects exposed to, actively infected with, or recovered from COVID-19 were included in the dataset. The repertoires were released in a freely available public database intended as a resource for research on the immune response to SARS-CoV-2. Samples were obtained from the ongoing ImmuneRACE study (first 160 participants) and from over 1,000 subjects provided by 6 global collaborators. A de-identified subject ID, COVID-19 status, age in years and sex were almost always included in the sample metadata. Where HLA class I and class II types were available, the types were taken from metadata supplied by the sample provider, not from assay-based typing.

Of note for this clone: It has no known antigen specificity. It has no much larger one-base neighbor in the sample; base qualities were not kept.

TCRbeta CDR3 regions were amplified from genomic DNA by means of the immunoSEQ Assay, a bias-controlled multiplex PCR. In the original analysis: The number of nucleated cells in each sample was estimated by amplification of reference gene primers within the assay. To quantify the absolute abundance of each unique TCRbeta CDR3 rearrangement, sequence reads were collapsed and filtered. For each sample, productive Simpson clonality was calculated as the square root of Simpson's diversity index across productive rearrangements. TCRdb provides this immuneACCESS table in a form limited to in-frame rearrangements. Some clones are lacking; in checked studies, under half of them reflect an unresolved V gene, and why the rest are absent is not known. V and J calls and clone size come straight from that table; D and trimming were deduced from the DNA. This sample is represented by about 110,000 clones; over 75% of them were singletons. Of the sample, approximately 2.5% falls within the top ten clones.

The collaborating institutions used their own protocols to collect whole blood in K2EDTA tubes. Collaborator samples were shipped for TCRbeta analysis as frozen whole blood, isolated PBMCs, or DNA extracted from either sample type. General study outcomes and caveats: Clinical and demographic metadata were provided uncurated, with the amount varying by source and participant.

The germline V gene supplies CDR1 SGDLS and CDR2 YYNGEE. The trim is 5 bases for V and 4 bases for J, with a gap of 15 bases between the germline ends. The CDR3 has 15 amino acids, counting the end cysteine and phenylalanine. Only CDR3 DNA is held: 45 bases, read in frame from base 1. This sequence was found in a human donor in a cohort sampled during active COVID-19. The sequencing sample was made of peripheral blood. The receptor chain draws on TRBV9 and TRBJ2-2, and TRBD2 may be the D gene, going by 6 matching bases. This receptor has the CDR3 CASSHQEGGTGELFF. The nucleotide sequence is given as TGTGCCAGCAGTCATCAGGAGGGCGGCACCGGGGAGCTGTTTTTT.